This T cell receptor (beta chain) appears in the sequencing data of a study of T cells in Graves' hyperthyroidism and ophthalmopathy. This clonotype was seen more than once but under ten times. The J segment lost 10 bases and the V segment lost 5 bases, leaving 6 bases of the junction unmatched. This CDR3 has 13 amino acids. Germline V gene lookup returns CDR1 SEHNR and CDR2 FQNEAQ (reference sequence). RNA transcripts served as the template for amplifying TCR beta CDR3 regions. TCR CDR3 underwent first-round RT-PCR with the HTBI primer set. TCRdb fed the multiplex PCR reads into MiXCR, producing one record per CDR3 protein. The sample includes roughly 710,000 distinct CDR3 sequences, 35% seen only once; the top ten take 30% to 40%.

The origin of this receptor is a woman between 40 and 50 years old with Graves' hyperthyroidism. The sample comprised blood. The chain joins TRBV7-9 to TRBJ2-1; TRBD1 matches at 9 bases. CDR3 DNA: TGTGCCAGCAGCACAGGGGGCCTAACGGAGCAGTTCTTC. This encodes CASSTGGLTEQFF.